This record concerns one T cell receptor (beta chain) sequence. This sample is drawn from a study of cytomegalovirus exposure and HLA in healthy donors. Losses at the gene ends were 5 bases for V and 7 bases for J; bases not matched to a gene: 9. Germline CDR1 reads SGHDT; CDR2 reads YYEEEE. This CDR3 contains 16 residues. The PCR employed 60 Vbeta primers together with 13 Jbeta primers. Libraries were prepared by immunoSEQ multiplex PCR; TCRdb keeps only in-frame clonotypes and omits some of them. The data contain about 180,000 clones, approximately 80% of them singletons. The clonotype comes from a girl between 5 and 17 years old in good health and CMV-seropositive. The chain uses TRBV5-6 and TRBJ2-4; 13 nucleotides align to TRBD2. Sequenced material: PBMCs. The CDR3 DNA is TGTGCCAGCAGAAGGACTAGCGGGAGTAGATATAACATTCAGTACTTC. Its protein is CASRRTSGSRYNIQYF.